The 5 T cell receptor beta chains below all came from one sample that was sequenced in a study of blood T cell repertoires in COVID-19. Clones were sequenced by immunoSEQ multiplex PCR, and TCRdb holds only the in-frame ones, with some missing. The sample has about 430,000 clones, roughly 88% seen once; the top ten hold approximately 1.5%. Sequenced: PBMCs or T cells enriched from blood (not recorded which). The receptors stem from a woman aged 18-30 years who had been exposed to COVID-19.

The rearrangement links TRBV10-3 to TRBJ2-5; D is unresolved. Between the trimmed V and J ends, which lost 0 bases and 4 bases, there was a span of 6 bases. CDR1 and CDR2 from the germline V gene are ENHRY and SYGVKD. There are 13 residues in the CDR3. The CDR3 sequence: CAISESSVETQYF. CDR3 DNA: TGTGCCATCAGTGAGTCGTCGGTAGAGACCCAGTACTTC.

The chain couples TRBV7-8 to TRBJ2-7, with TRBD1 as a possible D gene (6 bases). The germline V and J ends were trimmed by 3 bases and 6 bases, with 18 bases remaining between them. Looked up from germline, CDR1 is SGHVS and CDR2 is FQNEAQ. The CDR3 totals 15 residues. The CDR3 DNA follows: TGTGCCAGCAGCTTTAAGCCTACAGGGATTGCCGAGCAGTACTTC. This translates into CASSFKPTGIAEQYF.

CDR3 amino acids: CASSFMGQNQPQHF. CDR3 DNA sequence: TGTGCCAGCAGCTTCATGGGGCAGAATCAGCCCCAGCATTTT. The V call is TRBV7-9, the J call TRBJ1-5; TRBD1 might be the D (5 bases). Trimming took off 3 bases at V and 4 bases at J, with 10 bases between the two ends. The CDR3 contains 14 residues. Germline lookup yields CDR1 SEHNR and CDR2 FQNEAQ (reference sequence).

A word on this clone: The junction does not match germline at one end; this may be a read error. This chain connects TRBV7-7 to TRBJ2-1; a weak D match, TRBD2 (6 bases). Germline V gene data show CDR1 as SSHAT and CDR2 as FNYEAQ (reference sequence). This CDR3 comprises 15 residues. This CDR3 is CASSDGLSSYNEQFF. CDR3 DNA: TGTGCTAGCAGCGACGGACTAAGCTCCTACAATGAGCAGTTCTTC.

The chain uses TRBV7-2 and TRBJ2-2, with 7 bases fitting TRBD1. V lost 1 base and J lost 6; bases outside the gene matches: 2. CDR1 and CDR2 (germline): SGHTA, FQGNSA. CDR3 size: 14 residues. The CDR3 DNA follows: TGTGCCAGCAGCTTAGTCCAGGGGGCCGGGGAGCTGTTTTTT. This gives the protein CASSLVQGAGELFF.